These 12 T cell receptor beta chains were sequenced from one sample in a study of blood T cell repertoires in COVID-19. Produced via immunoSEQ multiplex PCR; TCRdb's table is partial and in-frame only. Of 160,000 or so clones listed, about 87% are singletons. The material sequenced was peripheral blood. The receptors stem from a woman between 70 and 85 years old with COVID-19, enrolled during active disease.

The chain recombines TRBV3-1 (or the pseudogene TRBV3-2) with TRBJ2-5, with TRBD1 identical over 8 bases. CDR1 and CDR2 (germline): LGHDT, YNNKEL (reference sequence). V lost 4 bases to trimming and J lost 1 base; unmatched junction nucleotides: 5. The CDR3 extends over 15 amino acids. The CDR3 bases are TGTGCCAGCAGCCTAGGACAGGGCCTCCAAGAGACCCAGTACTTC. This codes for CASSLGQGLQETQYF.

The rearrangement joins TRBV7-9 to TRBJ2-7; D gene unclear. V dropped 5 bases and J dropped 7 bases, with 12 bases sitting between them. The CDR3 runs to 12 residues. The germline V gene has CDR1 SEHNR and CDR2 FQNEAQ (reference sequence). In DNA, the CDR3 is TGTGCCAGCAGCCCGTTCTTTGAGGAGCAGTACTTC. It specifies CASSPFFEEQYF. Based on the CDR3 plus reference TRBV7-9 and TRBJ2-7, the full variable domain is DTGVSQNPRHKITKRGQNVTFRCDPISEHNRLYWYRQTLGQGPEFLTYFQNEAQLEKSRLLSDRFSAERPKGSFSTLEIQRTEQGDSAMYLCASSPFFEEQYFGPGTRLTVT.

The chain is built from TRBV6-5 and TRBJ1-1, with 9 bases aligning to TRBD1. With 6 bases clipped from V and 4 bases from J, the junction kept 9 bases outside the gene matches. Germline V gene sequence: CDR1 MNHEY, CDR2 SVGAGI. The CDR3 consists of 15 residues. CDR3 region: CASRGTDRGVTEAFF. Here the CDR3 DNA reads TGTGCCAGCAGGGGGACGGACAGGGGCGTCACTGAAGCTTTCTTT.

V and J are TRBV6-2 or TRBV6-3 and TRBJ2-7; D is perhaps TRBD2 (6 bases). With 4 bases removed from V and 1 base from J, the gap between germline ends came to 8 bases. This CDR3 has 13 amino acids. From germline, CDR1 is MNHEY and CDR2 SVGEGT. The CDR3 is CASSWAGSYEQYF. For the CDR3, the DNA is TGTGCCAGCAGTTGGGCGGGGTCCTACGAGCAGTACTTC.

This sequence joins TRBV6-5 and TRBJ2-5; D possibly corresponds to TRBD1 (5 bases). The CDR3 length is 14 residues. The V gene lost 7 bases and the J gene lost 5 bases, with 17 bases spanning the gap. Looked up from germline, CDR1 is MNHEY and CDR2 is SVGAGI. The CDR3 DNA reads TGTGCCAGCACCCCCTCCAGGGTAGGGGAGACCCAGTACTTC. Its protein product is CASTPSRVGETQYF.

The chain combines TRBV5-6 with TRBJ1-4; D unclear. This CDR3 is built from 14 residues. V lost 1 base and J lost 7, with 11 bases in between. Germline V gives CDR1 SGHDT, CDR2 YYEEEE. The CDR3 region has the DNA TGTGCCAGCAGCTTGTTGACGGCGGGTGAAAAACTGTTTTTT. Protein product: CASSLLTAGEKLFF.

The chain carries TRBV7-2 and TRBJ1-4; D may be TRBD1 (6 bases). This CDR3 is 15 amino acids long. The ends were cut back, 6 bases at V and 3 bases at J, with 14 bases in the middle. Germline CDR1 is SGHTA and CDR2 is FQGNSA. This CDR3 reads CASSAMDSPNEKLFF. In DNA form, the CDR3 reads TGTGCCAGCAGTGCTATGGACAGCCCTAATGAAAAACTGTTTTTT.

The chain combines TRBV7-3 with TRBJ2-3; TRBD1 aligns across 9 bases. Trimming cost V 5 bases and J 2 bases; bases outside gene matches: 2. The CDR3 consists of 14 residues. The V gene's germline CDR1 is SGHTA and CDR2 FQGTGA. CDR3 loop: CASSNRGPTDTQYF. Here the CDR3 DNA reads TGTGCCAGCAGCAACAGGGGGCCCACAGATACGCAGTATTTT.

CDR3 loop: CASSPEGGSSGNTIYF. CDR3 in DNA: TGCGCCAGCAGTCCGGAAGGGGGTAGCTCTGGAAACACCATATATTTT. The V call is TRBV5-1, the J call TRBJ1-3; TRBD1 might be the D (6 bases). The length of the CDR3 is 16 residues. Germline CDR1 reads SGHRS; CDR2 reads YFSETQ. V was pared by 5 bases and J by 0 bases, with 15 bases between.

V gene TRBV27 combines with J gene TRBJ1-5, with 7 nucleotides matching TRBD1. Germline lookup yields CDR1 MNHEY and CDR2 SMNVEV (reference sequence). The V and J ends lost 4 bases and 5 bases, in that order; junction bases with no gene match: 14. CDR3 length equals 17 residues. DNA for the CDR3: TGTGCCAGCAGTTCTAATATACCCTCAGGGGGTGATCAGCCCCAGCATTTT. Its protein product is CASSSNIPSGGDQPQHF.

The J gene is TRBJ1-2, the V gene TRBV6-5, with D possibly matching TRBD1 (5 bases). CDR1 is MNHEY and CDR2 is SVGAGI in the germline V gene. CDR3 length equals 13 residues. Deletions cut 6 bases from V and 3 bases from J, with 11 bases between. The CDR3 DNA reads TGTGCCAGCAGAATCCCGGGGGACTATGGCTACACCTTC. Amino acid sequence: CASRIPGDYGYTF.

The CDR3 coding sequence is TGCGCCAGCAGCCAAGGGGTTCCCAGCTACGAGCAGTACTTC. It yields the protein CASSQGVPSYEQYF. This sequence joins TRBV10-1 and TRBJ2-7; maybe TRBD1 (5 bases). Deletions cut 6 bases from V and 3 bases from J, with 15 bases between. The V gene's germline CDR1 is WNHNN and CDR2 SYGVQD (reference sequence). The CDR3 is made up of 14 amino acids.